This is a list of T cell receptor beta chains from one sample in a study of blood T cell repertoires in COVID-19. This table comes from immunoSEQ multiplex PCR, and its TCRdb copy is limited to in-frame clones, with some not included. The sample includes some 61,000 clones, 86% of them seen just once. The source material was peripheral blood. These receptors all stem from a man aged 25-45 years with acute or convalescent COVID-19. The CDR3 runs from the conserved cysteine through the conserved F or W. D genes are given only for firm matches.

V,J,D,CDR3
TRBV20-1,TRBJ2-1,-,CSATRAREQFF
TRBV11-1,TRBJ2-5,-,CASSSPQGMETQYF
TRBV6-6,TRBJ2-3,TRBD2,CASGPSGIYSDTQYF
TRBV4-3,TRBJ1-4,-,CASSQDQLATNEKLFF
TRBV7-9,TRBJ2-3,TRBD2,CASGARLAATDTQYF
TRBV9,TRBJ2-1,-,CASSVGVASYNEQFF
TRBV2,TRBJ2-7,TRBD1,CASTHGQASSYEQYF
TRBV9,TRBJ2-1,TRBD2,CASSAPGLARHNEQFF
TRBV18,TRBJ1-5,-,CASSPSGNQPQHF
TRBV27,TRBJ2-1,TRBD2,CASSLDAPGTSGGNEQFF
TRBV11-2,TRBJ2-1,-,CASSLDLSSYNEQFF
TRBV7-9,TRBJ1-2,-,CASSPQGTYGYTF
TRBV4-2,TRBJ2-3,TRBD2,CASSPGLAGGPGTDTQYF
TRBV15,TRBJ1-5,-,CATSRVPGVFSNQPQHF
TRBV30,TRBJ2-7,TRBD2,CAWRLKTSGDVGEQYF
TRBV28,TRBJ1-3,-,CASRYPQGRGSGNTIYF
TRBV27,TRBJ1-4,TRBD1,CASSRTGGAGTNEKLFF